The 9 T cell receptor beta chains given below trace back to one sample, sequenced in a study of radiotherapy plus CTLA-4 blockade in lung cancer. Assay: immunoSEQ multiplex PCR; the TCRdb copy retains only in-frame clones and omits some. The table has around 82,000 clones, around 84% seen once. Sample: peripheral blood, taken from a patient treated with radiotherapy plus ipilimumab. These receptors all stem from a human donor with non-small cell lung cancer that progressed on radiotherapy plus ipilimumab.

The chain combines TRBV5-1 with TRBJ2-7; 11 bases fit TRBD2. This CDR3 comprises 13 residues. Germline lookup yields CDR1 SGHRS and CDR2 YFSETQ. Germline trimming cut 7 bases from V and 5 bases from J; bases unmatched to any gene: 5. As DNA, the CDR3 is TGCGCCAGCGGAACTAGCGGGAGCCACGAGCAGTACTTC. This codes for CASGTSGSHEQYF.

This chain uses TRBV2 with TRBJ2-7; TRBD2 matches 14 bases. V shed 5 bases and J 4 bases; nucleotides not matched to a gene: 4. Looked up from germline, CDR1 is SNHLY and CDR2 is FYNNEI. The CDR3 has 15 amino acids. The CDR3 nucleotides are TGTGCCAGCAGTAGACTAGCGGGAGGGGGGTACGAGCAGTACTTC. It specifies CASSRLAGGGYEQYF.

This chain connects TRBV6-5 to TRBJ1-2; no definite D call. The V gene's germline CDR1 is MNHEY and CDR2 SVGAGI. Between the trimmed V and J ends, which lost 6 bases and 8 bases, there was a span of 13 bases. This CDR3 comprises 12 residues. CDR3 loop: CASSPGPGGYTF. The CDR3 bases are TGTGCCAGCAGCCCCGGACCCGGAGGCTACACCTTC.

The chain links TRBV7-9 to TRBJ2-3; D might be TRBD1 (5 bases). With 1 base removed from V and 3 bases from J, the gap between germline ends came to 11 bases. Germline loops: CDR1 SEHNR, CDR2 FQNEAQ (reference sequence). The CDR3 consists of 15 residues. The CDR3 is CASSLEAGWTDTQYF. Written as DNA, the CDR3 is TGTGCCAGCAGCTTAGAGGCAGGGTGGACAGATACGCAGTATTTT.

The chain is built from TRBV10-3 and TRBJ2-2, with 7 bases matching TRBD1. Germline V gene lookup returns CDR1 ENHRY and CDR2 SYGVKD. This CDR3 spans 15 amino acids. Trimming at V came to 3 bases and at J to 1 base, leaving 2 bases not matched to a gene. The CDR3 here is CAISEQGKNTGELFF. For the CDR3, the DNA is TGTGCCATCAGTGAACAGGGGAAGAACACCGGGGAGCTGTTTTTT.

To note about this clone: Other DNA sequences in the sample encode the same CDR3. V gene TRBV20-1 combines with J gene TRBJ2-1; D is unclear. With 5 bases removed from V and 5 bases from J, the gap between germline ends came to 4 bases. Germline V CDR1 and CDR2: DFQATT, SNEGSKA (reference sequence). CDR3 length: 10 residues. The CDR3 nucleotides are TGCAGTGCTGGAAACAATGAGCAGTTCTTC. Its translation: CSAGNNEQFF.

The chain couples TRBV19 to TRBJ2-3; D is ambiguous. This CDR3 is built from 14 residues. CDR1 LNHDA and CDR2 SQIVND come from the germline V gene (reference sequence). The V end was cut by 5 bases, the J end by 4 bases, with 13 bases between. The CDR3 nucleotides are TGTGCCAGTAGTCCGTGGGAAAGGCCAGATACGCAGTATTTT. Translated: CASSPWERPDTQYF.

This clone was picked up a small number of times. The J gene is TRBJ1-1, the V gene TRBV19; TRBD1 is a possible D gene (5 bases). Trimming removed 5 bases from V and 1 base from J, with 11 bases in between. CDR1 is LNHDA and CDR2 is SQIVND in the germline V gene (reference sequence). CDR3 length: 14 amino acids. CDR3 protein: CASSAGTANTEAFF. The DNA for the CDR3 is TGTGCCAGTAGTGCCGGGACTGCGAACACTGAAGCTTTCTTT.

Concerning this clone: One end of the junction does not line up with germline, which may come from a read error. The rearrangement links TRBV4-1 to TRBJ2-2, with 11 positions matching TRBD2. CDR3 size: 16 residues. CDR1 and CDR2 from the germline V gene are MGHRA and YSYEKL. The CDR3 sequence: CASSLGTSGYTGELIF. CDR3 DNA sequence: TGCGCCAGCAGCCTCGGGACTAGCGGATACACCGGGGAGCTGATTTTT.